These T cell receptor beta chains were read from a single sample in a study of blood T cell repertoires in COVID-19. Only in-frame clones appear in the TCRdb table, and some are missing; sequencing was by immunoSEQ multiplex PCR. The sample comprises some 48,000 clones, around 80% of which are singletons, and 6.5% to 8% rests with the top ten. Sequencing was carried out using peripheral blood. The receptor set was obtained from a human donor in a cohort sampled during active COVID-19. Both conserved end residues are trimmed from each CDR3. Fields, in order: J gene, clone size, V gene, CDR3 protein. Some rows mark clone size as missing; the rest say once, few, many or name a class of expanded clone.

j_gene: TRBJ1-5; abundance: .; v_gene: TRBV19; CDR3aa: ASRPGIVVNQPQH
j_gene: TRBJ2-1; abundance: .; v_gene: TRBV9; CDR3aa: ASSDPGLAESSYNEQF
j_gene: TRBJ2-5; abundance: .; v_gene: TRBV7-3; CDR3aa: ASSLGGTSGQETQY
j_gene: TRBJ1-1; abundance: .; v_gene: TRBV7-9; CDR3aa: ASSLGQGNTEAF
j_gene: TRBJ2-7; abundance: .; v_gene: TRBV24-1; CDR3aa: ATSDPRQGLGEQY
j_gene: TRBJ1-5; abundance: .; v_gene: TRBV7-2; CDR3aa: ASSWAGQPQH
j_gene: TRBJ2-7; abundance: .; v_gene: TRBV28; CDR3aa: ASSLQAGESYEQY
j_gene: TRBJ2-7; abundance: .; v_gene: TRBV18; CDR3aa: ASSPSSGSGEQY
j_gene: TRBJ2-7; abundance: .; v_gene: TRBV7-2; CDR3aa: ASSLARGYEQY
j_gene: TRBJ2-7; abundance: .; v_gene: TRBV6-5; CDR3aa: ASSLSWEGLYEQY
j_gene: TRBJ2-2; abundance: .; v_gene: TRBV5-1; CDR3aa: ASSLASFNTGELF
j_gene: TRBJ2-1; abundance: .; v_gene: TRBV6-5; CDR3aa: ASRTGGAPYNEQF
j_gene: TRBJ2-1; abundance: .; v_gene: TRBV14; CDR3aa: ASSQPGLAIYNEQF
j_gene: TRBJ2-1; abundance: .; v_gene: TRBV5-5; CDR3aa: ASSLYERNEQF
j_gene: TRBJ2-1; abundance: once; v_gene: TRBV11-3; CDR3aa: ASSLASGRHEQF
j_gene: TRBJ2-7; abundance: few; v_gene: TRBV30; CDR3aa: ASEQREGSSYEQY
j_gene: TRBJ2-7; abundance: .; v_gene: TRBV28; CDR3aa: ASSSYRDYEQY
j_gene: TRBJ2-1; abundance: .; v_gene: TRBV11-3; CDR3aa: ASSLDLSSYNEQF
j_gene: TRBJ2-5; abundance: .; v_gene: TRBV9; CDR3aa: ASSVGTSPEGETQY
j_gene: TRBJ2-5; abundance: .; v_gene: TRBV18; CDR3aa: ASSPYIPGLAGGETQY
j_gene: TRBJ1-2; abundance: .; v_gene: TRBV18; CDR3aa: ASSQAGLRSYT
j_gene: TRBJ2-7; abundance: .; v_gene: TRBV7-2; CDR3aa: ASSPGWASSYEQY
j_gene: TRBJ2-2; abundance: .; v_gene: TRBV19; CDR3aa: ASSGQAPGELF
j_gene: TRBJ2-3; abundance: .; v_gene: TRBV4-3; CDR3aa: ASSQGAPDTQY
j_gene: TRBJ1-5; abundance: .; v_gene: TRBV24-1; CDR3aa: ATSTKGAGGNQPQH
j_gene: TRBJ1-1; abundance: .; v_gene: TRBV5-1; CDR3aa: ASSTTPRDRVSALGRDTEAF
j_gene: TRBJ1-5; abundance: .; v_gene: TRBV6-2/TRBV6-3; CDR3aa: ASSPETGGSQPQH
j_gene: TRBJ2-3; abundance: .; v_gene: TRBV9; CDR3aa: ASSEDRATDTQY
j_gene: TRBJ2-7; abundance: .; v_gene: TRBV19; CDR3aa: ASSRTGTSGRNEQY
j_gene: TRBJ2-2; abundance: .; v_gene: TRBV9; CDR3aa: ASSGAWAGVVTGELF
j_gene: TRBJ1-2; abundance: .; v_gene: TRBV19; CDR3aa: ASSIRRTLPYGYT